This T cell receptor (beta chain) came from a study of response to subunit inactivated influenza vaccine (dated by TCRdb to about 2018). Broadly, across the study: The study used deep quantitative T cell receptor repertoire profiling to track responses to a trivalent subunit inactivated influenza vaccine. Study-wide conclusions, independent of this receptor: The authors suggested that each seasonal influenza vaccination may recruit only a limited number of new T cells.

Libraries were built with RT-PCR. The sequencing machine was an Illumina HiSeq 2500. TCRdb redid the processing of the public reads, applying fastp at Q25 and MiXCR, and retained in-frame beta chains. Each entry is one CDR3 protein sequence, shown with its most common DNA and genes. The sample profile shows approximately 530,000 distinct CDR3 sequences; approximately 7.7% of them were found once. The leading ten clones occupy 13% of the sample. Only a few counts were recorded for this clonotype. Its cognate antigen has yet to be identified. No base qualities exist here, and no much larger clone lies one base off it. The germline V gene (reference sequence) specifies WNHNN as CDR1 and SYGVQD as CDR2. V is pruned by 3 bases and J by 2 bases, leaving 6 bases of the junction without a gene match. From the cysteine up to the phenylalanine, the CDR3 has a length of 16 residues. Just the 48-base CDR3 DNA is kept, in frame starting at base 1.

The TCR was taken from a man aged 45 to 75 who received an inactivated influenza vaccine. Donor details come from another sample of the same person, matched by shared clones. This chain is built from TRBV10-1 and TRBJ2-3, with TRBD1 matching 9 junction bases. The input for sequencing was PBMCs from blood, taken roughly 24 months after vaccination. The CDR3 region reads CASSDPGQGPTDTQYF. The bases are TGCGCCAGCAGTGACCCGGGACAGGGCCCCACAGATACGCAGTATTTT.